This T cell receptor (beta chain) was identified during a study of blood T cells in healthy people across ages. Regarding the study as a whole: It was the long-lived donors that had more naive CD4+ cells and higher diversity than aged donors.

The V gene lost 6 bases and the J gene lost 0 bases, with 14 bases spanning the gap. The CDR3 totals 15 residues. Germline V gene lookup returns CDR1 MNHNS and CDR2 SASEGT. Combining a sample-barcoded 5' primer with a J-beta primer mix, a second PCR ran for about 7 to 11 cycles. TCRdb itself ran the 5' RACE reads through MiXCR, one entry per CDR3 protein. The sample has about 780,000 distinct CDR3 sequences; about 26% are singletons. This clonotype has just a few counts. What it binds is not known. The sample was also linked to a second study, of T cells of mothers and their children. That report adds: Related mother and child pairs showed slightly greater overlap (not significant) than unrelated pairs did.

V and J are TRBV6-1 and TRBJ1-1; D may be TRBD1 (5 bases). Sample: blood. The TCR comes from a boy aged 5-17 years in good health. The CDR3 nucleotides read TGTGCCAGCAGCCCCCACGGGGCAGTGAACACTGAAGCTTTCTTT. This encodes CASSPHGAVNTEAFF.